Listed below are T cell receptor beta chains from one sample, sequenced in a study of shared clonotypes between healthy human individuals. The data were produced by immunoSEQ multiplex PCR, yet TCRdb's version contains in-frame clones alone and is incomplete. The sample carries 900,000 to 1,200,000 clones, 75% to 80% recorded once. Sequencing used memory CD4+ T cells from PBMCs. The origin of the receptors is a man aged 18-30 years in good health. Some clones in this sample may be carry-over from other donors' samples. CDR3s include the opening cysteine and the closing phenylalanine or tryptophan. The order of the fields is V gene, D gene, clone size, CDR3 length, J gene, CDR3 DNA, CDR3 protein. The D gene is left open where the match is weak. Clone size is not always given. Where it is, it says once, few, many or a class for expanded clones.

v_gene: TRBV7-7
d_gene: NA
abundance: NA
len: 13
j_gene: TRBJ2-1
CDR3nt: TGTGCCAGCAGCTTAGATTTTACGGGAGAGCAGTTCTTC
CDR3aa: CASSLDFTGEQFF

v_gene: TRBV6-1
d_gene: NA
abundance: many
len: 14
j_gene: TRBJ1-2
CDR3nt: TGTGCCAGCAGCGCAGAAGATACAGGGAAAGGCTACACCTTC
CDR3aa: CASSAEDTGKGYTF

v_gene: TRBV4-3
d_gene: TRBD1
abundance: NA
len: 16
j_gene: TRBJ2-2
CDR3nt: TGCGCCAGCAGCCAAGAGACAGGGGATGACACCGGGGAGCTGTTTTTT
CDR3aa: CASSQETGDDTGELFF

v_gene: TRBV10-1
d_gene: TRBD2
abundance: NA
len: 16
j_gene: TRBJ2-5
CDR3nt: TGCGCCAGCAGCCCGGGACTAGCGGGAGGGCAAGAGACCCAGTACTTC
CDR3aa: CASSPGLAGGQETQYF

v_gene: TRBV4-1
d_gene: NA
abundance: NA
len: 17
j_gene: TRBJ2-3
CDR3nt: TGCGCCAGCAGCCAAGACCGGGGCGGCGAGGGGGCAGATACGCAGTATTTT
CDR3aa: CASSQDRGGEGADTQYF

v_gene: TRBV27
d_gene: NA
abundance: NA
len: 13
j_gene: TRBJ2-7
CDR3nt: TGTGCCAGCAGTTACAGGGGGGGCTACGAGCAGTACTTC
CDR3aa: CASSYRGGYEQYF

v_gene: TRBV9
d_gene: TRBD2
abundance: NA
len: 16
j_gene: TRBJ2-7
CDR3nt: TGTGCCAGCAGCGTAGAATCCAGCGGGAGGGCCTTTGAGCAGTACTTC
CDR3aa: CASSVESSGRAFEQYF

v_gene: TRBV18
d_gene: NA
abundance: NA
len: 16
j_gene: TRBJ2-1
CDR3nt: TGTGCCAGCTCACCACCGGGCGACAGGCCGCGGGATGAGCAGTTCTTC
CDR3aa: CASSPPGDRPRDEQFF

v_gene: TRBV7-9
d_gene: NA
abundance: NA
len: 12
j_gene: TRBJ2-7
CDR3nt: TGTGCCAGCAGCTCGGGGTTCTACGAGCAGTACTTC
CDR3aa: CASSSGFYEQYF

v_gene: TRBV27
d_gene: NA
abundance: NA
len: 14
j_gene: TRBJ2-7
CDR3nt: TGTGCCAGCAGTTTATCGGTCAGGCCCTACGAGCAGTACTTC
CDR3aa: CASSLSVRPYEQYF

v_gene: TRBV7-9
d_gene: NA
abundance: NA
len: 14
j_gene: TRBJ2-3
CDR3nt: TGTGCCAGCAGCGGAAGTTGGGACGGGGATACGCAGTATTTT
CDR3aa: CASSGSWDGDTQYF

v_gene: TRBV4-3
d_gene: TRBD2
abundance: NA
len: 16
j_gene: TRBJ2-7
CDR3nt: TGCGCCAGCAGCCAAGATCCGTTACGCTGGGGGGGCGAGCAGTACTTC
CDR3aa: CASSQDPLRWGGEQYF

v_gene: TRBV18
d_gene: NA
abundance: NA
len: 11
j_gene: TRBJ1-1
CDR3nt: TGTGCCAGCTCACCACTGGATGAAGCTTTCTTT
CDR3aa: CASSPLDEAFF

v_gene: TRBV2
d_gene: TRBD2
abundance: NA
len: 15
j_gene: TRBJ2-2
CDR3nt: TGTGCCAGCAGAGCTAGCGGGAGTGTATCCGGGGAGCTGTTTTTT
CDR3aa: CASRASGSVSGELFF

v_gene: TRBV5-1
d_gene: NA
abundance: NA
len: 17
j_gene: TRBJ2-3
CDR3nt: TGCGCCAGCAGCCTTGAGTCAGGGGTTCTACGAGGAGATACGCAGTATTTT
CDR3aa: CASSLESGVLRGDTQYF

v_gene: TRBV5-4
d_gene: NA
abundance: NA
len: 16
j_gene: TRBJ2-7
CDR3nt: TGTGCCAGCAGCCCAGGCGGCGGGTGGAGCTCCTACGAGCAGTACTTC
CDR3aa: CASSPGGGWSSYEQYF

v_gene: TRBV20-1
d_gene: NA
abundance: NA
len: 10
j_gene: TRBJ2-1
CDR3nt: TGCAGTGCCCAGACTAGGGAGCAGTTCTTC
CDR3aa: CSAQTREQFF

v_gene: TRBV18
d_gene: TRBD1
abundance: NA
len: 15
j_gene: TRBJ1-1
CDR3nt: TGTGCCAGCTCACTCAATTCAGGGGGAGCCACTGAAGCTTTCTTT
CDR3aa: CASSLNSGGATEAFF

v_gene: TRBV12-5
d_gene: TRBD2
abundance: NA
len: 14
j_gene: TRBJ2-1
CDR3nt: TGTGCTAGTGGTTCCGGGACTAGCGTTAATGAGCAGTTCTTC
CDR3aa: CASGSGTSVNEQFF

v_gene: TRBV5-4
d_gene: TRBD1
abundance: NA
len: 15
j_gene: TRBJ2-3
CDR3nt: TGTGCCAGCAGCTTTCCACAACAGGGGGCCTGGACGCAGTATTTT
CDR3aa: CASSFPQQGAWTQYF

v_gene: TRBV30
d_gene: NA
abundance: NA
len: 13
j_gene: TRBJ1-3
CDR3nt: TGTGCCTGGAGTGTACGGTCTGGAAACACCATATATTTT
CDR3aa: CAWSVRSGNTIYF

v_gene: TRBV9
d_gene: TRBD1
abundance: many
len: 15
j_gene: TRBJ1-2
CDR3nt: TGTGCCAGCAGCGTAGGAGGGGACAGGGACTATGGCTACACCTTC
CDR3aa: CASSVGGDRDYGYTF

v_gene: TRBV5-4
d_gene: TRBD2
abundance: NA
len: 16
j_gene: TRBJ2-2
CDR3nt: TGTGCCAGCAGCTATGGACTAGCGGGAAGGTCCGGGGAGCTGTTTTTT
CDR3aa: CASSYGLAGRSGELFF

v_gene: TRBV5-1
d_gene: TRBD1
abundance: once
len: 14
j_gene: TRBJ1-2
CDR3nt: TGCGCCAGCAGCTCGACAGGGAAAGCCTATGGCTACACCTTC
CDR3aa: CASSSTGKAYGYTF

v_gene: TRBV19
d_gene: NA
abundance: NA
len: 16
j_gene: TRBJ2-7
CDR3nt: TGTGCCAGTAGTATGAGCGCCCGGCGGGACCACTACGAGCAGTACTTC
CDR3aa: CASSMSARRDHYEQYF

v_gene: TRBV10-3
d_gene: TRBD1
abundance: few
len: 14
j_gene: TRBJ2-7
CDR3nt: TGTGCCATCAGCAGACAGGGGGCTTCCCACGAGCAGTACTTC
CDR3aa: CAISRQGASHEQYF

v_gene: TRBV5-4
d_gene: NA
abundance: NA
len: 14
j_gene: TRBJ1-1
CDR3nt: TGTGCCAGCAGCGTGGAAAGCATGGGATATAAAGCTTTCTTT
CDR3aa: CASSVESMGYKAFF

v_gene: TRBV2
d_gene: NA
abundance: NA
len: 12
j_gene: TRBJ2-1
CDR3nt: TGTGCCAGCAGCACCCGAGAGGCTGAGCAGTTCTTC
CDR3aa: CASSTREAEQFF

v_gene: TRBV9
d_gene: TRBD1
abundance: NA
len: 16
j_gene: TRBJ1-3
CDR3nt: TGTGCCAGCAGCGGACAGGGGGCCCCTTCTGGAAACACCATATATTTT
CDR3aa: CASSGQGAPSGNTIYF

v_gene: TRBV5-1
d_gene: NA
abundance: NA
len: 18
j_gene: TRBJ2-1
CDR3nt: TGCGCCAGCAGCTTGGCCAAGATTGGCGGAGGCTCCTACAATGAGCAGTTCTTC
CDR3aa: CASSLAKIGGGSYNEQFF

v_gene: TRBV28
d_gene: NA
abundance: NA
len: 13
j_gene: TRBJ2-1
CDR3nt: TGTGCCACCAGGGACGACCCCTACAATGAGCAGTTCTTC
CDR3aa: CATRDDPYNEQFF

v_gene: TRBV12-5
d_gene: TRBD1
abundance: NA
len: 14
j_gene: TRBJ1-1
CDR3nt: TGTGCTAGTGGACGAACAGGGGGGGACAGGGAAGCTTTCTTT
CDR3aa: CASGRTGGDREAFF

v_gene: TRBV9
d_gene: TRBD1
abundance: NA
len: 16
j_gene: TRBJ1-4
CDR3nt: TGTGCCAGCAGCGCCGGGGACAGGACAACTAATGAAAAACTGTTTTTT
CDR3aa: CASSAGDRTTNEKLFF

v_gene: TRBV7-2
d_gene: NA
abundance: NA
len: 13
j_gene: TRBJ1-1
CDR3nt: TGTGCCAGCAGCATGGACAGAAACACTGAAGCTTTCTTT
CDR3aa: CASSMDRNTEAFF

v_gene: TRBV5-1
d_gene: NA
abundance: NA
len: 14
j_gene: TRBJ1-2
CDR3nt: TGCGCCAGCAGCTTGGACGGGAAGGGAGGAGGCTACACCTTC
CDR3aa: CASSLDGKGGGYTF

v_gene: TRBV30
d_gene: NA
abundance: NA
len: 12
j_gene: TRBJ1-1
CDR3nt: TGTGCCTGGAGTTACAACAGGGCCGAAGCTTTCTTT
CDR3aa: CAWSYNRAEAFF

v_gene: TRBV7-6
d_gene: TRBD1
abundance: once
len: 16
j_gene: TRBJ1-4
CDR3nt: TGTGCCAGCAGCGGTGGACCGGGACAGTTTAATGAAAAACTGTTTTTT
CDR3aa: CASSGGPGQFNEKLFF

v_gene: TRBV6-1
d_gene: TRBD2
abundance: NA
len: 17
j_gene: TRBJ2-3
CDR3nt: TGTGCCAGCAGAGAACCCCTCTTGCGGGAGGGTGGAGATACGCAGTATTTT
CDR3aa: CASREPLLREGGDTQYF

v_gene: TRBV6-6
d_gene: NA
abundance: NA
len: 14
j_gene: TRBJ2-7
CDR3nt: TGTGCCAGCAGCCCCACTAGGGGAACCTACGAGCAGTACTTC
CDR3aa: CASSPTRGTYEQYF

v_gene: TRBV5-4
d_gene: NA
abundance: NA
len: 13
j_gene: TRBJ1-5
CDR3nt: TGTGCCAGCAGCCTGGGCCCTAATCAGCCCCAGCATTTT
CDR3aa: CASSLGPNQPQHF